A single sample is the source of the 5 T cell receptor beta chains below, sequenced in a study of T cell responses to AZD1222 COVID-19 vaccine. TCRdb's copy holds only in-frame clones and misses some; the assay was immunoSEQ multiplex PCR. Seen here are about 170,000 clones, about nine tenths observed once, and the top ten hold about 3%. Sequencing used peripheral blood, obtained on day 0 of AZD1222 vaccination. The receptors stem from an adult in good health.

The CDR3 sequence: CASRHITETQYF. CDR3 in DNA: TGTGCCAGCAGGCACATTACGGAGACCCAGTACTTC. The chain is built from TRBV11-2 and TRBJ2-5; D unresolved. The CDR3 extends over 12 amino acids. Germline lookup yields CDR1 SGHAT and CDR2 FQNNGV. The ends were cut back, 6 bases at V and 5 bases at J, with 10 bases in the middle.

The J gene is TRBJ1-1, the V gene TRBV6-5; a possible D gene is TRBD1 (5 bases). Between the trimmed V and J ends, which lost 0 bases and 3 bases, there was a span of 14 bases. CDR3 length: 16 amino acids. Germline CDR1 and CDR2: MNHEY and SVGAGI. CDR3 sequence reads: CASSYSRGGRDTEAFF. In DNA form, the CDR3 reads TGTGCCAGCAGTTACTCGAGGGGAGGGCGGGACACTGAAGCTTTCTTT.

This clone showed up just a few times. V gene TRBV7-2 combines with J gene TRBJ1-1; D is unclear. V shed 1 base and J shed 0 bases, with 3 bases lying between them. Germline V CDR1 and CDR2: SGHTA, FQGNSA. The CDR3 covers 13 residues. CDR3 DNA sequence: TGTGCCAGCAGCTTAGAGGTGAACACTGAAGCTTTCTTT. Protein product: CASSLEVNTEAFF.

This chain uses TRBV9 with TRBJ1-3; 9 bases line up with TRBD1. CDR3 length: 16 amino acids. Germline V gives CDR1 SGDLS, CDR2 YYNGEE. After removal of 4 bases from V and 3 bases from J, the junction contained 8 bases not matched to a gene. CDR3 protein: CASSPRDRAGGNTIYF. CDR3 in DNA: TGTGCCAGCAGCCCCCGGGACAGGGCAGGTGGAAACACCATATATTTT.

The V gene is TRBV18, the J gene TRBJ1-4, with D tentatively TRBD1 (5 bases). The CDR3 covers 15 residues. Trimming removed 6 bases from V and 7 bases from J, with 18 bases in between. The germline CDR1 and CDR2 sequences are KGHSH and LQKENI. Here the CDR3 DNA reads TGTGCCAGCTCCACCAATGAGGGGCGCGGTGAAAAACTGTTTTTT. As protein: CASSTNEGRGEKLFF.